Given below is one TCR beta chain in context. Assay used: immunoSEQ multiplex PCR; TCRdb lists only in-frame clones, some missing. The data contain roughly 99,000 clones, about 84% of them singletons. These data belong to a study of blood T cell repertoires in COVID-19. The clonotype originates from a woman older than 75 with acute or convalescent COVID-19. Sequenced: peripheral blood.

The CDR3 nucleotides are TGTGCCAGCAGCCAAGGGGGGGATGGCTACACCTTC. Protein product: CASSQGGDGYTF. The V and J genes are TRBV6-6 and TRBJ1-2; D perhaps matches TRBD1 (6 bases). The V gene lost 6 bases and the J gene lost 6 bases, with 11 bases spanning the gap. Per germline, CDR1 MNHNY and CDR2 SVGAGI (reference sequence). The CDR3 totals 12 residues.